The rows below give T cell receptor beta chains drawn from one sample of a study of CD8 T cells in Susac syndrome. TCRdb reprocessed the immunoSEQ multiplex PCR reads via MiXCR and lists one record per CDR3 protein. The data contain about 140,000 distinct CDR3 sequences, roughly 94% of them singletons. The sample consisted of CD8+ T cells from PBMCs. The receptors were sampled from a human donor in good health. Each CDR3 is given with its conserved first and last residue. The D gene is left open where the match is weak. For some rows the clone size is stated as once, few or many, or as a class when expanded; others skip it.

D	J	size	V	DNA	CDR3
TRBD1	TRBJ1-1	-	TRBV20-1	TGCAGTGCACTAGGGACAGGGCTAGGGGCTGAAGCTTTCTTT	CSALGTGLGAEAFF
TRBD1	TRBJ2-5	-	TRBV6-5	TGTGCCAGCAGTCTCGACAGGGGCGAGACCCAGTACTTC	CASSLDRGETQYF
TRBD1	TRBJ1-5	-	TRBV5-1	TGCGCCAGCAGCTTGGAGGGGGCCCAGCCCCAGCATTTT	CASSLEGAQPQHF
-	TRBJ2-1	-	TRBV19	TGTGCCAGTAGTATAGGCACCGGGACGATCCAGTTCTTC	CASSIGTGTIQFF
-	TRBJ2-1	-	TRBV5-1	TGCGCCAGCAGCGATTCATTCAATGAGCAGTTCTTC	CASSDSFNEQFF
-	TRBJ1-1	-	TRBV30	TGTGCCTGGAGTGTAGAAGAAGGGGCTTTCTTT	CAWSVEEGAFF
-	TRBJ2-1	-	TRBV4-1	TGCGCCAGTAGCTTTTTCGGGAGCTCCTACAATGAGCAGTTCTTC	CASSFFGSSYNEQFF
TRBD1	TRBJ2-7	-	TRBV28	TGTGCCACTGCCCACCGACAGGGCTACGAGCAGTACTTC	CATAHRQGYEQYF
-	TRBJ2-1	-	TRBV9	TGTGCCAGCAGCACAGATTTATATGAGCAGTTCTTC	CASSTDLYEQFF
-	TRBJ1-5	-	TRBV27	TGTGCCAGCAGCCTGGACGGCCGGACCCAGCATTTT	CASSLDGRTQHF
TRBD2	TRBJ2-1	-	TRBV19	TGTGCCAGTAACTCGGGAGGCCCCTCCAATGAGCAGTTCTTC	CASNSGGPSNEQFF
-	TRBJ2-6	-	TRBV18	TGTGCCAGCTCACCCGGGACAACTGGGGCCAACGTCCTGACTTTC	CASSPGTTGANVLTF
TRBD1	TRBJ2-1	-	TRBV15	TGTGCCACCAGCACCGGGACAGGACTCGATGAGCAGTTCTTC	CATSTGTGLDEQFF
TRBD1	TRBJ1-2	-	TRBV12-5	TGTGCTAGTGGTGGCGGGACAGGCGATTACTATGGCTACACCTTC	CASGGGTGDYYGYTF
-	TRBJ2-1	-	TRBV5-6	TGTGCCAGCAGCTTGGGACTAGATTCCAATGAGCAGTTCTTC	CASSLGLDSNEQFF
TRBD1	TRBJ2-1	-	TRBV20-1	TGCAGTGCTAGTACAGGGGGCAATGAGCAGTTCTTC	CSASTGGNEQFF
TRBD2	TRBJ2-5	-	TRBV20-1	TGCAGTTCTCCCGTTTGGGGGGAGGGAATCCAAGAGACCCAGTACTTC	CSSPVWGEGIQETQYF
-	TRBJ2-3	-	TRBV12-3/TRBV12-4	TGTGCCAGCAGTTTGACTCAGTACTACACAGATACGCAGTATTTT	CASSLTQYYTDTQYF
TRBD2	TRBJ2-5	-	TRBV27	TGTGCCAGCAGTTTAACTAGCGGTAACCAAGAGACCCAGTACTTC	CASSLTSGNQETQYF
-	TRBJ1-1	-	TRBV13	TGTGCCAGCAGCTTAGGATGGGTGGACATGAACACTGAAGCTTTCTTT	CASSLGWVDMNTEAFF
-	TRBJ2-3	once	TRBV27	TGTGCCAGCAGTTCCAGGGTAACGCAGTATTTT	CASSSRVTQYF
-	TRBJ2-2	-	TRBV27	TGTGCCAGCAGGACTCAGGGATTTACCGGGGAGCTGTTTTTT	CASRTQGFTGELFF
-	TRBJ2-2	-	TRBV29-1	TGCAGCGTTTTAATTCGCGCCGAGGCCAGGCGAACGAACACCGGGGAGCTGTTTTTT	CSVLIRAEARRTNTGELFF
-	TRBJ1-2	-	TRBV4-3	TGCGCCAGCAGCCAAGATCTGGCCGGCTATGGCTACACCTTC	CASSQDLAGYGYTF
TRBD1	TRBJ1-2	-	TRBV29-1	TGCAGCGCCGGGGGACAGGGGGCGTTTGGCTACACCTTC	CSAGGQGAFGYTF
-	TRBJ2-2	-	TRBV24-1	TGTGCCACCAGTGGCGGTGGGACCGGGGAGCTGTTTTTT	CATSGGGTGELFF
TRBD1	TRBJ2-1	-	TRBV11-3	TGTGCCAGCAGTGACAGGGGGGGTGAGCAGTTCTTC	CASSDRGGEQFF
TRBD1	TRBJ2-7	-	TRBV27	TGTGCCAGCAGGGGGGGGACAGGGGGAATCTACGAGCAGTACTTC	CASRGGTGGIYEQYF
TRBD2	TRBJ2-7	-	TRBV4-2	TGTGCCAGCAGCCAAGGACTAGCATACGAGCAGTACTTC	CASSQGLAYEQYF
-	TRBJ1-5	-	TRBV20-1	TGCAGTGCTAGAGGAGGGGCCCAGCATTTT	CSARGGAQHF
TRBD2	TRBJ2-2	-	TRBV7-6	TGTGCCAGCAGCTTGATAGCGGGAGGCAGGGAGCTGTTTTTT	CASSLIAGGRELFF
-	TRBJ2-7	-	TRBV5-6	TGTGCCAGCAGCTCCGGGACTGAATACGAGCAGTACTTC	CASSSGTEYEQYF
-	TRBJ2-7	-	TRBV6-2/TRBV6-3	TGTGCCAGCAGTCCCCTGTGGGACTCCTACGAGCAGTACTTC	CASSPLWDSYEQYF
-	TRBJ2-5	-	TRBV3-1	TGTGCCAGCAGCCAAGATGCCGTTTTCGGGACCCAGTACTTC	CASSQDAVFGTQYF
-	TRBJ2-3	-	TRBV20-1	TGCAGTGAATACGGGACGCTAAGGGGAGATACGCAGTATTTT	CSEYGTLRGDTQYF
-	TRBJ2-7	-	TRBV4-3	TGCGCCAGCAGCCCCCGAATAGGGGGGCCGGGCGGGCAGTACTTC	CASSPRIGGPGGQYF
-	TRBJ2-5	-	TRBV11-1	TGTGCCAGCAGCTTATCTGTGGAGTGGGAGACCCAGTACTTC	CASSLSVEWETQYF
-	TRBJ2-7	-	TRBV13	TGTGCCAGCAGCGTGGACCCCTACGAGCAGTACTTC	CASSVDPYEQYF
-	TRBJ2-4	-	TRBV9	TGTGCCAGCAGCGTTGGTAGCGGCCTAGCCAAAAACATTCAGTACTTC	CASSVGSGLAKNIQYF
-	TRBJ2-5	few	TRBV6-6	TGTGCCAGCTCAGCTCAAGAGACCCAGTACTTC	CASSAQETQYF
TRBD2	TRBJ2-2	-	TRBV7-8	TGTGCCAGCAGCTTCCCACTAGCGGGAGCCGGGGAGCTGTTTTTT	CASSFPLAGAGELFF
TRBD1	TRBJ1-2	-	TRBV5-4	TGTGCCAGCAGCTTGGAATCCGGACAGGGGGGTGGTGGCTACACCTTC	CASSLESGQGGGGYTF
-	TRBJ2-1	-	TRBV4-1	TGCGCCAGCAGCTCCGGGACCCAGCTTGTCTTC	CASSSGTQLVF
TRBD2	TRBJ2-7	-	TRBV19	TGTGCCAGTAGTCTGAGCGGGGGGACCTACGAGCAGTACTTC	CASSLSGGTYEQYF
-	TRBJ2-3	-	TRBV4-1	TGCGCCAGCAGCCAAGTACGGGCAAAGGATACGCAGTATTTT	CASSQVRAKDTQYF
-	TRBJ1-2	-	TRBV29-1	TGCAGCGTTGTTGCGGGAAACTATGGCTACACCTTC	CSVVAGNYGYTF
TRBD2	TRBJ2-3	-	TRBV29-1	TGCAGCCTAAAGGGACTACCCAACCTTAGGGATACGCAGTATTTT	CSLKGLPNLRDTQYF
-	TRBJ2-7	-	TRBV20-1	TGCAGTGCTAGCGTCAAGAGCTCCTACGAGCAGTACTTC	CSASVKSSYEQYF
TRBD2	TRBJ2-1	-	TRBV12-3/TRBV12-4	TGTGCCAGCAGTTTTGGGGGGGTTAATGAGCAGTTCTTC	CASSFGGVNEQFF
-	TRBJ1-4	-	TRBV27	TGTGCCAGCTCACCTTCCCCGCGCGGGGGTAATGAAAAACTGTTTTTT	CASSPSPRGGNEKLFF
-	TRBJ2-7	-	TRBV20-1	TGCAGTGCTTCACCCGAAATAACCTACGAGCAGTACTTC	CSASPEITYEQYF
-	TRBJ2-3	-	TRBV29-1	TGCAGCGGGGCCGGGAGTGCCTTTTCAGATACGCAGTATTTT	CSGAGSAFSDTQYF
-	TRBJ2-2	once	TRBV30	TGTGCCTGGAGTGTAGGACACACCGGGGAGCTGTTTTTT	CAWSVGHTGELFF
-	TRBJ2-1	-	TRBV3-1	TGTGCCAGCAGCCAAGTGGGCGCAGGGACCTACAATGAGCAGTTCTTC	CASSQVGAGTYNEQFF
-	TRBJ1-2	-	TRBV28	TGTGCCAGCAGTTTAGAAGGGGTACCCTATGGCTACACCTTC	CASSLEGVPYGYTF
TRBD2	TRBJ2-2	once	TRBV28	TGTGCCAGCAGTGGTGTTAGCGGGACTAACACCGGGGAGCTGTTTTTT	CASSGVSGTNTGELFF